The clone carrying this TCR beta chain was observed many times. Antigen: not known. The sample originates from a study of molecular identifiers for immune sequencing clone quantification. Overall study: Replicate RNA came from roughly 20,000 or 100,000 naive CD8 cells and was split five ways, and four parts were sequenced.

Bulk TCR libraries used previously described methods and listed TCR primers. Each CDR3 protein is one row after TCRdb ran MiXCR on the PCR reads. This repertoire shows roughly 630,000 distinct CDR3 sequences, about 25% found once; its top ten account for 0.78%. Unmatched junction bases numbered 8, after V lost 6 bases and J lost 4 bases. The CDR3 consists of 14 residues. Germline V gene data show CDR1 as SQVTM and CDR2 as ANQGSEA. Study conclusions and caveats: Even with about a million naive cells present, spiked Jurkat TCR RNA from one cell was reportedly detectable.

CD8+CD4-CCR7+CD45RA+ sorting gave the naive CD8 T cells. The chain employs TRBV29-1 and TRBJ2-3, with 9 bases lining up with TRBD2. The TCR sequence derives from a human donor in good health. Some libraries in this study had Jurkat cell RNA spiked in. What was sequenced was naive CD8+ T cells from blood, with Jurkat cell RNA spiked in. As to subset: FACS-sorted CD8+CD4-CCR7+CD45RA+ naive T cells. CDR3 sequence reads: CSVATSGDSDTQYF. DNA for the CDR3: TGCAGCGTCGCGACTAGCGGAGATTCAGATACGCAGTATTTT.